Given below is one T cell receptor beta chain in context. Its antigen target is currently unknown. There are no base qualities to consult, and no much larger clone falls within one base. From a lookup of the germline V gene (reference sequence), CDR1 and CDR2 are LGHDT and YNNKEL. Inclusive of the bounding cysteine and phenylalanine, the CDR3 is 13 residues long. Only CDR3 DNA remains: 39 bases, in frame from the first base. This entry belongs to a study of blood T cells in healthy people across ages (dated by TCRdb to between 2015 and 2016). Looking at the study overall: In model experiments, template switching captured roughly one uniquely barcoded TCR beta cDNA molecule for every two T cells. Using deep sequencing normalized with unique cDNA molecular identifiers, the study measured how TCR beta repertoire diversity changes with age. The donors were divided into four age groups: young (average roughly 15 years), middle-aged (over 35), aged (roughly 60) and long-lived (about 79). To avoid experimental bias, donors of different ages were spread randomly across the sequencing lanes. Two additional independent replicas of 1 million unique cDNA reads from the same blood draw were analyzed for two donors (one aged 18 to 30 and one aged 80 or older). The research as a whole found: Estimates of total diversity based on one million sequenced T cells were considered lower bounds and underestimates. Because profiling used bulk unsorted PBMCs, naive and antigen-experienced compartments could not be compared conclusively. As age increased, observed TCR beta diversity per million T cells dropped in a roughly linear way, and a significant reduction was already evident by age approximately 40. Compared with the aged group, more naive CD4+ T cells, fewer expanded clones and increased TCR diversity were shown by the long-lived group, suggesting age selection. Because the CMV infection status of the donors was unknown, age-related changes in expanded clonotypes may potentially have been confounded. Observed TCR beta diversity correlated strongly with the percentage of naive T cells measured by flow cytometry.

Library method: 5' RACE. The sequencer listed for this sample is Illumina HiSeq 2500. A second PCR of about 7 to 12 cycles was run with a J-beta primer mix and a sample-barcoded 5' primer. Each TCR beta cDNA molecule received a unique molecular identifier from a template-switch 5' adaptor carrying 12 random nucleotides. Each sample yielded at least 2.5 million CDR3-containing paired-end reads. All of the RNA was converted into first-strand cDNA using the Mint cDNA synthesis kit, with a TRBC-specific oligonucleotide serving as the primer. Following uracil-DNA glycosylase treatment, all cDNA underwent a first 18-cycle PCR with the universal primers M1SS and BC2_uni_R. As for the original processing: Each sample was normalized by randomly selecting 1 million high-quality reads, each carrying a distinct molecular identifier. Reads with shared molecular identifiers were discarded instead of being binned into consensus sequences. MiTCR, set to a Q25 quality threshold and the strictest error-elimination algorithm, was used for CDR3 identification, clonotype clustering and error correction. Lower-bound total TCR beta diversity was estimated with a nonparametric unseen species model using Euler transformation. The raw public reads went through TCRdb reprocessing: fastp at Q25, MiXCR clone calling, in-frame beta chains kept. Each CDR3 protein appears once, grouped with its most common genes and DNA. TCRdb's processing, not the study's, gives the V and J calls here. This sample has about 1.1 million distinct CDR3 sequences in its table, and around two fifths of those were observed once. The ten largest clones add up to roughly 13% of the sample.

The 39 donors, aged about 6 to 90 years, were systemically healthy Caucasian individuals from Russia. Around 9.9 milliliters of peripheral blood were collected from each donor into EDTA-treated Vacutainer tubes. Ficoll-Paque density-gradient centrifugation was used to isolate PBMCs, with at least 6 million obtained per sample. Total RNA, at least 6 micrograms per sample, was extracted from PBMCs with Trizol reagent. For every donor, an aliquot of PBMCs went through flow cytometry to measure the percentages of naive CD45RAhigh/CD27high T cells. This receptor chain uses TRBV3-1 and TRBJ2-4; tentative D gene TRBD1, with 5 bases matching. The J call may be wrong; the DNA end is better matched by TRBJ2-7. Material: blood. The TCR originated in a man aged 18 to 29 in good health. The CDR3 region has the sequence CASSQVQGHEQYF. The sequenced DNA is TGTGCCAGCAGCCAAGTCCAGGGCCACGAGCAGTACTTC.